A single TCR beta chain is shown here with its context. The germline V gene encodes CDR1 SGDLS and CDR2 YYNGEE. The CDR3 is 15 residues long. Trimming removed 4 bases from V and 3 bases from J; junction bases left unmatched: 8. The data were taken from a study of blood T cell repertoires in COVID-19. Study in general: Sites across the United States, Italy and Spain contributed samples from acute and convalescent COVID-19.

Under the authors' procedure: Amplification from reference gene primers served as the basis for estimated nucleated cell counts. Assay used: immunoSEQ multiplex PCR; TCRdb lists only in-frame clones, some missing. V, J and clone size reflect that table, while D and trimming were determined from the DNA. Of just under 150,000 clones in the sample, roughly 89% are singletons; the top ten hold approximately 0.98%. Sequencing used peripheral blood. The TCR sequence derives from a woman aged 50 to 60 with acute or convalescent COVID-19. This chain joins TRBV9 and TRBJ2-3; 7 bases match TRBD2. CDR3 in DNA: TGTGCCAGCAGCCCTTCCAGCGGGGTAACAGATACGCAGTATTTT. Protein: CASSPSSGVTDTQYF. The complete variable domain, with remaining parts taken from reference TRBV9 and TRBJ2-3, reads DSGVTQTPKHLITATGQRVTLRCSPRSGDLSVYWYQQSLDQGLQFLIQYYNGEERAKGNILERFSAQQFPDLHSELNLSSLELGDSALYFCASSPSSGVTDTQYFGPGTRLTVL.